This is a list of T cell receptor beta chains from one sample in a study of CD8 T cells in ankylosing spondylitis. TCRdb fed the 5' RACE reads into MiXCR, producing one record per CDR3 protein. The sample holds 250,000 to 300,000 distinct CDR3 sequences, around 20% seen once. The sample was blood, either unsorted or a sorted T cell fraction (not recorded which). The receptors come from a male donor with ankylosing spondylitis or in good health (not recorded which). Both conserved end residues are part of each CDR3. D genes are given only for firm matches. Expanded clones are given a class, and other clones once, few, many or no size at all.

d_call: -
clone_size: -
j_call: TRBJ1-1
v_call: TRBV5-1
cdr3_aa: CASSPEAVGTEAFF
cdr3_nt: TGCGCCAGCAGCCCGGAGGCGGTGGGGACTGAAGCTTTCTTT

d_call: TRBD2
clone_size: few
j_call: TRBJ2-1
v_call: TRBV5-1
cdr3_aa: CASSLEISGNYNEQFF
cdr3_nt: TGCGCCAGCAGCTTGGAGATTAGCGGGAACTACAATGAGCAGTTCTTC

d_call: -
clone_size: few
j_call: TRBJ1-1
v_call: TRBV3-1
cdr3_aa: CASSQENLNTEAFF
cdr3_nt: TGTGCCAGCAGCCAAGAGAATCTGAACACTGAAGCTTTCTTT

d_call: TRBD1
clone_size: many
j_call: TRBJ1-5
v_call: TRBV10-3
cdr3_aa: CAIGTGEYNQPQHF
cdr3_nt: TGTGCCATCGGGACAGGGGAATACAATCAGCCCCAGCATTTT

d_call: TRBD2
clone_size: -
j_call: TRBJ2-1
v_call: TRBV28
cdr3_aa: CASTAGLELEQFF
cdr3_nt: TGTGCCAGCACGGCCGGACTAGAGCTGGAGCAGTTCTTC

d_call: -
clone_size: -
j_call: TRBJ2-2
v_call: TRBV28
cdr3_aa: CASIRGLWGSRKSNTGELFF
cdr3_nt: TGTGCCAGCATTAGGGGGTTATGGGGCAGCCGAAAATCGAACACCGGGGAGCTGTTTTTT

d_call: -
clone_size: -
j_call: TRBJ1-1
v_call: TRBV20-1
cdr3_aa: CSASGQNTEAFF
cdr3_nt: TGCAGTGCTTCCGGCCAAAACACTGAAGCTTTCTTT

d_call: -
clone_size: -
j_call: TRBJ1-5
v_call: TRBV12-3/TRBV12-4
cdr3_aa: CASSFGQQPQHF
cdr3_nt: TGTGCCAGCAGTTTTGGGCAGCAGCCCCAGCATTTT

d_call: -
clone_size: -
j_call: TRBJ1-5
v_call: TRBV3-1
cdr3_aa: CASSQGGVHQHF
cdr3_nt: TGTGCCAGCAGCCAGGGAGGAGTTCACCAGCATTTT

d_call: TRBD1
clone_size: -
j_call: TRBJ1-2
v_call: TRBV6-6
cdr3_aa: CASSYLDRSSGTF
cdr3_nt: TGTGCCAGCAGTTACTTGGACAGGAGTTCAGGGACCTTC

d_call: -
clone_size: -
j_call: TRBJ2-5
v_call: TRBV29-1
cdr3_aa: CSVSRGNQETQYF
cdr3_nt: TGCAGCGTTTCGAGGGGTAACCAAGAGACCCAGTACTTC

d_call: -
clone_size: few
j_call: TRBJ2-1
v_call: TRBV29-1
cdr3_aa: CSVSKGRVNEQFF
cdr3_nt: TGCAGCGTTTCAAAGGGGCGGGTCAATGAGCAGTTCTTC

d_call: -
clone_size: -
j_call: TRBJ2-3
v_call: TRBV27
cdr3_aa: CASRPLGADTQYF
cdr3_nt: TGTGCCAGCAGACCCTTGGGGGCAGATACGCAGTATTTT

d_call: -
clone_size: -
j_call: TRBJ1-5
v_call: TRBV20-1
cdr3_aa: CSADSDVYQPQHF
cdr3_nt: TGCAGTGCTGACAGTGATGTGTATCAGCCCCAGCATTTT

d_call: -
clone_size: -
j_call: TRBJ2-1
v_call: TRBV19
cdr3_aa: CASSKIHNEQFF
cdr3_nt: TGTGCCAGTAGTAAGATTCACAATGAGCAGTTCTTC

d_call: -
clone_size: few
j_call: TRBJ2-1
v_call: TRBV25-1
cdr3_aa: CASSEYKGRDNEQFF
cdr3_nt: TGTGCCAGCAGTGAATATAAGGGACGAGACAATGAGCAGTTCTTC

d_call: TRBD1
clone_size: few
j_call: TRBJ2-6
v_call: TRBV4-2
cdr3_aa: CASSPFGQGFSGANVLTF
cdr3_nt: TGTGCCAGCAGCCCTTTTGGACAGGGATTTTCTGGGGCCAACGTCCTGACTTTC

d_call: -
clone_size: few
j_call: TRBJ2-1
v_call: TRBV11-2
cdr3_aa: CASSPGWNEQFF
cdr3_nt: TGTGCCAGCAGCCCCGGCTGGAATGAGCAGTTCTTC

d_call: -
clone_size: -
j_call: TRBJ1-2
v_call: TRBV30
cdr3_aa: CASRGKVIHGYTF
cdr3_nt: TGTGCCTCCCGGGGAAAAGTTATCCATGGCTACACCTTC

d_call: -
clone_size: few
j_call: TRBJ1-5
v_call: TRBV24-1
cdr3_aa: CATSDPAQPQHF
cdr3_nt: TGTGCCACCAGTGATCCCGCTCAGCCCCAGCATTTT

d_call: TRBD1
clone_size: -
j_call: TRBJ1-1
v_call: TRBV5-1
cdr3_aa: CASSLGSPHRGLNTEAFF
cdr3_nt: TGCGCCAGCAGCTTGGGGTCCCCCCACAGGGGGCTGAACACTGAAGCTTTCTTT

d_call: -
clone_size: -
j_call: TRBJ2-1
v_call: TRBV5-4
cdr3_aa: CASSSPGGDYNEQFF
cdr3_nt: TGTGCCAGCAGCTCCCCAGGGGGGGACTACAATGAGCAGTTCTTC

d_call: TRBD2
clone_size: few
j_call: TRBJ2-3
v_call: TRBV5-1
cdr3_aa: CASSFGLAGGTTDTQYF
cdr3_nt: TGCGCCAGCAGCTTCGGACTAGCGGGAGGGACAACAGATACGCAGTATTTT

d_call: -
clone_size: -
j_call: TRBJ2-6
v_call: TRBV30
cdr3_aa: CAWSVGRGPGANVLTF
cdr3_nt: TGTGCCTGGAGTGTAGGTCGGGGGCCCGGGGCCAACGTCCTGACTTTC

d_call: -
clone_size: -
j_call: TRBJ2-1
v_call: TRBV7-8
cdr3_aa: CASSLALQGEQFF
cdr3_nt: TGTGCCAGCAGCTTAGCGCTTCAGGGTGAGCAGTTCTTC

d_call: TRBD1
clone_size: -
j_call: TRBJ1-2
v_call: TRBV20-1
cdr3_aa: CSSSHPRDRGKGYTF
cdr3_nt: TGCAGCTCTAGCCACCCTCGGGACAGGGGAAAAGGCTACACCTTC

d_call: -
clone_size: many
j_call: TRBJ2-3
v_call: TRBV20-1
cdr3_aa: CSAGVLVGGGLPQYF
cdr3_nt: TGCAGTGCTGGGGTTTTGGTAGGGGGCGGACTACCGCAGTATTTT

d_call: TRBD2
clone_size: few
j_call: TRBJ2-3
v_call: TRBV7-6
cdr3_aa: CASSLSPPAGDTDTQYF
cdr3_nt: TGTGCCAGCAGCTTATCCCCTCCGGCGGGGGACACAGATACGCAGTATTTT

d_call: TRBD2
clone_size: -
j_call: TRBJ2-1
v_call: TRBV5-6
cdr3_aa: CASSPGTSPSYNEQFF
cdr3_nt: TGTGCCAGCAGCCCCGGGACTAGCCCCTCCTACAATGAGCAGTTCTTC

d_call: -
clone_size: -
j_call: TRBJ2-3
v_call: TRBV28
cdr3_aa: CASTVPLLAGNTETQYF
cdr3_nt: TGTGCCAGCACCGTACCTTTGCTGGCGGGCAACACAGAAACGCAGTATTTT

d_call: TRBD2
clone_size: many
j_call: TRBJ2-3
v_call: TRBV7-3
cdr3_aa: CASSSGLAGDTQYF
cdr3_nt: TGTGCCAGCAGCTCCGGACTAGCGGGAGATACGCAGTATTTT

d_call: -
clone_size: -
j_call: TRBJ2-3
v_call: TRBV5-1
cdr3_aa: CASSLAGSPDTQYF
cdr3_nt: TGCGCCAGCAGCTTGGCAGGATCCCCAGATACGCAGTATTTT

d_call: -
clone_size: few
j_call: TRBJ2-1
v_call: TRBV20-1
cdr3_aa: CSATPYSSYNEQFF
cdr3_nt: TGCAGTGCCACACCATATAGCTCCTACAATGAGCAGTTCTTC

d_call: TRBD1
clone_size: many
j_call: TRBJ1-3
v_call: TRBV18
cdr3_aa: CASSPPTGSPRDGNTIYF
cdr3_nt: TGTGCCAGCTCACCACCGACAGGGAGCCCTCGGGATGGAAACACCATATATTTT

d_call: TRBD1
clone_size: few
j_call: TRBJ2-2
v_call: TRBV7-3
cdr3_aa: CASSPRGPGELFF
cdr3_nt: TGTGCCAGCAGCCCCAGGGGGCCCGGGGAGCTGTTTTTT

d_call: -
clone_size: -
j_call: TRBJ2-1
v_call: TRBV5-1
cdr3_aa: CASGIGQVGIAYNEQFF
cdr3_nt: TGCGCCAGCGGAATTGGGCAAGTCGGCATAGCCTACAATGAGCAGTTCTTC

d_call: TRBD1
clone_size: -
j_call: TRBJ2-5
v_call: TRBV12-3/TRBV12-4
cdr3_aa: CASSFMQGAETQYF
cdr3_nt: TGTGCCAGCAGTTTTATGCAGGGGGCTGAGACCCAGTACTTC

d_call: TRBD2
clone_size: many
j_call: TRBJ2-3
v_call: TRBV24-1
cdr3_aa: CATKSPAGVAGDTQYF
cdr3_nt: TGTGCCACCAAGTCTCCAGCGGGAGTTGCTGGAGATACGCAGTATTTT

d_call: -
clone_size: many
j_call: TRBJ2-5
v_call: TRBV20-1
cdr3_aa: CSALAVQETQYF
cdr3_nt: TGCAGTGCTTTAGCGGTCCAAGAGACCCAGTACTTC

d_call: TRBD2
clone_size: -
j_call: TRBJ2-1
v_call: TRBV25-1
cdr3_aa: CVSSLSGGGAYNEQFF
cdr3_nt: TGTGTCAGCAGTCTTAGCGGGGGCGGGGCCTACAATGAGCAGTTCTTC